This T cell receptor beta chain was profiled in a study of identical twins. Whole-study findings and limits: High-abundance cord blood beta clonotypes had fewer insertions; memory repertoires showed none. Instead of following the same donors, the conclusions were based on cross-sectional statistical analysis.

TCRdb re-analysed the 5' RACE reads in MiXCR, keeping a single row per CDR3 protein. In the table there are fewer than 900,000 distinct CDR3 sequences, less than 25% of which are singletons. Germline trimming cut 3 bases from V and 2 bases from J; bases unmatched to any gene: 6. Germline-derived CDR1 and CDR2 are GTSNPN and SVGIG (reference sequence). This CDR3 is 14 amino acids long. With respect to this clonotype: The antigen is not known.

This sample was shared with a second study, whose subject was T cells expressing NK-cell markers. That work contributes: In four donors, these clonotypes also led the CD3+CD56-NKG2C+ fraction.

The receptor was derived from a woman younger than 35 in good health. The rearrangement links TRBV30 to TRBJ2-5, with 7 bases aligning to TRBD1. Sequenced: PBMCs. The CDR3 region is CAWRGPGGQETQYF. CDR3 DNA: TGTGCCTGGAGGGGGCCAGGGGGACAAGAGACCCAGTACTTC.